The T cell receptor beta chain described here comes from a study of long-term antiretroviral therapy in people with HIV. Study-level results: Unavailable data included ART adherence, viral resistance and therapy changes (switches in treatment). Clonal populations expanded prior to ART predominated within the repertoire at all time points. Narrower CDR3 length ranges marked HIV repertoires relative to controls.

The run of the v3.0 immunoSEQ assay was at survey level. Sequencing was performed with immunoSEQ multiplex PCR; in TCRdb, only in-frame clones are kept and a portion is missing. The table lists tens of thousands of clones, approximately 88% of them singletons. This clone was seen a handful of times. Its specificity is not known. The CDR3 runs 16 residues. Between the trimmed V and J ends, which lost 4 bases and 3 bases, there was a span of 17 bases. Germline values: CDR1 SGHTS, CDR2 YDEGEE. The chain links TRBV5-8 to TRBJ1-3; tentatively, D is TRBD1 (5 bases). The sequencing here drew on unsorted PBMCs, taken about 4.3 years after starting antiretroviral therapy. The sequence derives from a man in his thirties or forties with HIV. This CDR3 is CASSTLEWGFGNTIYF. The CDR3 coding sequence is TGTGCCAGCAGCACGCTAGAATGGGGGTTTGGAAACACCATATATTTT.